This entry concerns a single T cell receptor beta chain. This clonotype was counted at least ten times. Its antigen has not been determined. It has no much larger one-base neighbor in the sample; base qualities were not kept. The data originate from a study of human T cells and chemical hapten exposure (dated by TCRdb to the early 2020s). About the full investigation: For sensitization, 2% DPC in acetone was applied to a 2 cm by 2 cm area of upper inner arm skin. Throughout the study period of around 24 weeks, patients also received therapeutic DPC doses to the scalp every week. Patch testing was performed on the upper back with Finn chambers containing 0.01% DPC, and the patch tests were scored after 6 days according to International Contact Dermatitis Research Group standards. Most of the patients in the cohort were female, and the cohort covered alopecia areata with under or over 50% scalp involvement, alopecia totalis and alopecia universalis. Libraries were combined into a pool for sequencing, and differences in TCR yield between samples came mainly from small differences in library volumes within the pool. Peripheral blood TCR repertoire changes were tracked in vivo in alopecia patients during primary and secondary sensitization to the hapten diphenylcyclopropenone (DPC). Blood samples were taken from patients before sensitization (week 0) and then at 2, 6 and about 24 weeks after DPC sensitization. About 28 alopecia patients gave blood for TCR sequencing at one to four time points (pre-sensitization, 2, 6 and 24 weeks). What the work shows at the level of the full study, not this receptor alone: After repeated subsampling, changes were observed in the strength of the expansion versus patch-test correlation and in the threshold at which the correlation became significant. Because all patients had alopecia, a presumed autoimmune disease, the immune response of the patients might differ from that of healthy individuals. Significantly more large CDR3 similarity clusters were formed by expanded TCRs than by pre-sensitization or healthy control sets, consistent with antigen-driven responses. No change with DPC sensitization was found in the number of TCRs above 1 in 1000 frequency, and no evidence of global repertoire structure alterations was found. Patch test score was positively correlated with the number of PT1 expanded TCRs, with significance at thresholds 8, 16 and 32 but not at 4.

The receptor library was made with RACE. TCRdb records NextSeq 500 as the sequencer. During library preparation, unique molecular identifiers were attached to individual cDNA molecules so that TCRs could be counted in a quantitative, reproducible way. From each blood RNA sample, both TCR alpha and TCR beta chains were sequenced. In the paper's pipeline: Samples had a median of 95,638 TCRs, with a range from roughly 23,224 to 750,000. V, J and CDR3 annotation of the TCR reads was carried out using the Decombinator software suite. To make PS versus PT1 abundance plots, every sample was subsampled to the same number of TCRs (28,000). TCRs were defined as expanded if absent before sensitization and observed at least eight times at the 2-week time point. TCRdb trimmed the raw reads at Q25, called clones with MiXCR and kept productive beta chains. Every entry covers one CDR3 protein and lists the most common genes and DNA from its rows. The V and J calls here are based on TCRdb, not the publication. The table for this sample lists about 87,000 distinct CDR3 sequences; approximately 9.9% of them were counted only once. The top ten constitute about 3.5% of the sample.

The time point label of this sample denotes: pre-sensitization, week 0. The sample's treatment or condition label, in plain terms: therapeutic diphenylcyclopropenone sensitization with weekly scalp DPC. At every patch-test visit, the blood draw took place before the patch test was put on. Patients were considered eligible if aged 18 to 70, diagnosed with alopecia and deemed suitable for DPC therapy, and patients were excluded if pregnant. Total RNA was isolated from unfractionated whole blood collected in Tempus Blood RNA tubes. This TCR was sampled from a woman aged 40 to 49 with alopecia areata. Some clones in this sample may be carry-over from other donors' samples. The source was whole blood, collected in connection with sensitization to the hapten diphenylcyclopropenone (DPC).

The nucleotide sequence reads as follows: TGCGCCAGCAGCCATCTCGGGACCCCTAACTACGAGCAGTACTTC. Translated, this gives CASSHLGTPNYEQYF. The chain couples TRBV4-3 to TRBJ2-7; the D region is possibly TRBD1 or TRBD2, each matching across 5 bases. From a lookup of the germline V gene, CDR1 and CDR2 are LGHNA and YSLEER. The CDR3 holds 15 amino acids from the cysteine to the phenylalanine. The CDR3 DNA has 45 bases and is translated from base 1. Relative to germline, V is 3 bases shorter and J is 3 bases shorter, with 15 bases between their ends.